The 13 T cell receptor beta chains presented below share a single source sample, sequenced in a study of shared clonotypes between healthy human individuals. Sequencing was performed with immunoSEQ multiplex PCR; in TCRdb, only in-frame clones are kept and a portion is missing. The sample has hundreds of thousands of clones; more than 70% are singletons. The specimen was PBMCs. These receptors came from a woman aged 40 to 50 in good health. Some clones in this sample may be carry-over from other donors' samples.

The J gene is TRBJ1-1, the V gene TRBV5-4; the D gene is possibly TRBD1 (6 bases). Trimming shortened V by 4 bases and J by 3 bases, and 13 bases separated the two germline ends. Germline V gene lookup returns CDR1 SGHNT and CDR2 YYREEE (reference sequence). The CDR3 extends over 14 amino acids. CDR3 coding DNA: TGTGCCAGCAGCCCACAGGGTTGGGACACTGAAGCTTTCTTT. This sequence encodes CASSPQGWDTEAFF.

The chain couples TRBV7-2 to TRBJ1-2; no definite D call. Trimming cost V 2 bases and J 3 bases, with 13 bases left between them. The CDR3 is made up of 15 amino acids. CDR1 SGHTA and CDR2 FQGNSA come from the germline V gene. The CDR3 here is CASSLTVLGDYGYTF. CDR3 nucleotide sequence: TGTGCCAGCAGCTTAACGGTACTGGGTGACTATGGCTACACCTTC. The full variable domain, its missing parts supplied by reference TRBV7-2 and TRBJ1-2, is GAGVSQSPSNKVTEKGKDVELRCDPISGHTALYWYRQSLGQGLEFLIYFQGNSAPDKSGLPSDRFSAERTGGSVSTLTIQRTQQEDSAVYLCASSLTVLGDYGYTFGSGTRLTVV.

V is TRBV23-1 and J is TRBJ2-3; 7 bases agree with TRBD2. TRBV23-1 is given ORF status, its function remaining uncertain. The CDR3 consists of 20 residues. Trimming at V came to 2 bases and at J to 0 bases, leaving 17 bases not matched to a gene. CDR3 protein: CASSQGSSGGGPCSTDTQYF. The CDR3 coding sequence is TGCGCCAGCAGTCAAGGGTCCTCGGGGGGAGGGCCTTGTAGCACAGATACGCAGTATTTT.

Ten or more counts support this clone. In DNA form, the CDR3 reads TGTGCCAGCAGCCAAGATGGACAGGATGGAAACACCATATATTTT. Its protein is CASSQDGQDGNTIYF. The chain couples TRBV4-2 to TRBJ1-3, with TRBD1 matching 7 bases. Germline lookup yields CDR1 LGHNA and CDR2 YNFKEQ. This CDR3 region has 15 residues. The V segment lost 0 bases and the J segment 3 bases; nucleotides outside the gene matches: 2.

The gene calls are TRBV27 and TRBJ2-7; 9 nucleotides match TRBD2. Losses at the gene ends were 6 bases for V and 3 bases for J; bases not matched to a gene: 6. This CDR3 region has 14 residues. CDR1 MNHEY and CDR2 SMNVEV come from the germline V gene (reference sequence). In DNA, the CDR3 is TGTGCCAGCAGCTTAGCGGGAGTGAACTACGAGCAGTACTTC. This gives the protein CASSLAGVNYEQYF.

The chain links TRBV28 to TRBJ1-2, with TRBD1 as a possible D gene (5 bases). The CDR3 sequence is 16 residues long. The V and J ends lost 9 bases and 4 bases respectively, with 24 bases between them. Germline-derived CDR1 and CDR2 are MDHEN and SYDVKM. The CDR3 DNA reads TGTGCCAGTTTCAACCGAGCACTCACAGGAGGCTATGGCTACACCTTC. Protein product: CASFNRALTGGYGYTF.

This clone was recorded a few times. This sequence is one base from a far larger clone and is likely a read error. The sample holds other DNA sequences that translate to the same CDR3. J is TRBJ1-3 and V is TRBV30; no definite D call. CDR1 and CDR2 (germline): GTSNPN, SVGIG (reference sequence). The CDR3 covers 13 residues. As DNA, the CDR3 is TGCGCCTGGAGTGTAAAATCTGGAAACACCATATATTTT. This encodes CAWSVKSGNTIYF.

The chain employs TRBV7-2 and TRBJ2-7; 11 nucleotides align to TRBD2. V lost 8 bases to trimming and J lost 5 bases; unmatched junction nucleotides: 8. The CDR3 is 14 residues long. Germline V gene lookup returns CDR1 SGHTA and CDR2 FQGNSA. CDR3 sequence: CASGPGLAVNEQYF. The DNA for the CDR3 is TGTGCCAGCGGCCCGGGACTAGCGGTCAACGAGCAGTACTTC.

The chain is built from TRBV5-1 and TRBJ2-1; 9 bases line up with TRBD2. Germline V gene lookup returns CDR1 SGHRS and CDR2 YFSETQ. CDR3 length: 15 amino acids. V lost 0 bases, J lost 4 bases, and 2 bases stayed unmatched. The CDR3 bases are TGCGCCAGCAGCTTGGCTCTAGCGGGATACAATGAGCAGTTCTTC. Translated: CASSLALAGYNEQFF.

This clone was counted between two and nine times. V usage is TRBV28 and J usage is TRBJ2-4; D is possibly TRBD1 or TRBD2 (5 bases each). This CDR3 contains 15 residues. The V and J ends lost 2 bases and 7 bases respectively, with 15 bases between them. Germline CDR1 is MDHEN and CDR2 is SYDVKM. Here the CDR3 reads CASSLAGSASNIQYF. The CDR3 DNA reads TGTGCCAGCAGTTTAGCAGGGAGTGCGTCGAACATTCAGTACTTC.

The chain carries TRBV19 and TRBJ2-1, with 9 bases identical to TRBD2. Germline-derived CDR1 and CDR2 are LNHDA and SQIVND (reference sequence). The trim removed 5 bases at V and 12 bases at J, leaving 8 bases unmatched. The CDR3 has 13 amino acids. CDR3 residues: CASSGGRDLVQFF. In DNA form, the CDR3 reads TGTGCCAGTAGTGGCGGGAGGGATCTTGTGCAGTTCTTC.

The rearrangement joins TRBV27 to TRBJ2-7, with D possibly matching TRBD1 (5 bases). The CDR3 contains 15 residues. Trimming took 8 bases from V and 0 from J, leaving 17 bases between them. Germline loops: CDR1 MNHEY, CDR2 SMNVEV (reference sequence). The CDR3 sequence: CASGSGLLSSYEQYF. CDR3 nucleotide sequence: TGTGCCAGCGGCTCAGGGCTTCTGAGCTCCTACGAGCAGTACTTC.

The chain recombines TRBV4-1 with TRBJ2-7; tentatively, D is TRBD2 (5 bases). The CDR3 loop spans 16 amino acids. The germline V and J ends were trimmed by 3 bases and 2 bases, with 17 bases remaining between them. CDR1 and CDR2 from the germline V gene are MGHRA and YSYEKL. The CDR3 DNA follows: TGCGCCAGCAGCCAGCGCTCCCTAGCTAGGGCCTACGAGCAGTACTTC. Amino acid sequence: CASSQRSLARAYEQYF.